The rows below give T cell receptor beta chains drawn from one sample of a study of PD-1 blockade in classical Hodgkin lymphoma. This table comes from immunoSEQ multiplex PCR, and its TCRdb copy is limited to in-frame clones, with some not included. This repertoire shows under 80,000 clones, roughly two thirds found once; its top ten account for over 7.5%. The starting material was peripheral blood mononuclear cells (PBMCs), obtained before the second cycle of nivolumab. These receptors were obtained from a human donor with classical Hodgkin lymphoma. The CDR3 runs from the conserved cysteine through the conserved F or W. A D gene is named only where the DNA matches it firmly.

CDR3 protein,V gene,D gene,CDR3 length
CASSLEGADFSYNEQFF,TRBV11-1,NA,17
CAWSKGGQIYEKLFF,TRBV30,NA,15
CVLWGGGYTF,TRBV6-5,NA,10
CASSLLTGTNQPQHF,TRBV28,TRBD1,15
CASSFRRQPNTEAFF,TRBV28,NA,15
CASSTRPTDTQYF,TRBV9,NA,13
CASSDIHRGTDTQYF,TRBV6-1,NA,15
CASSLLAGATDTQYF,TRBV9,TRBD2,15
CASSLAGGLAEAFF,TRBV11-3,NA,14
CASSFLRAYEQYF,TRBV5-5,NA,13
CAAEPGRNTGELFF,TRBV6-1,NA,14
CAWSGGDTEAFF,TRBV30,NA,12
CASKDLNIQYF,TRBV27,NA,11
CASNPSGRTDTQYF,TRBV30,TRBD2,14